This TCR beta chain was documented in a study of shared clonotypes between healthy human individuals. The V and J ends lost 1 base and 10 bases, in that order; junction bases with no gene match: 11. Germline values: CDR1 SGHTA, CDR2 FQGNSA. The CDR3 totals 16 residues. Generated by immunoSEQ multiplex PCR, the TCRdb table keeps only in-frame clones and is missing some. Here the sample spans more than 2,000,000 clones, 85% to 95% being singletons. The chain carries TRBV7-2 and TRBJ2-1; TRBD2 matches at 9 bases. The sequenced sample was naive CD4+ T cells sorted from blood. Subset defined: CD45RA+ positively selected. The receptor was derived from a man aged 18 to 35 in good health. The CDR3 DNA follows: TGTGCCAGCAGCTTAGGGTCGACTAGCGGTGCCGGGGAGCAGTTCTTC. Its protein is CASSLGSTSGAGEQFF.